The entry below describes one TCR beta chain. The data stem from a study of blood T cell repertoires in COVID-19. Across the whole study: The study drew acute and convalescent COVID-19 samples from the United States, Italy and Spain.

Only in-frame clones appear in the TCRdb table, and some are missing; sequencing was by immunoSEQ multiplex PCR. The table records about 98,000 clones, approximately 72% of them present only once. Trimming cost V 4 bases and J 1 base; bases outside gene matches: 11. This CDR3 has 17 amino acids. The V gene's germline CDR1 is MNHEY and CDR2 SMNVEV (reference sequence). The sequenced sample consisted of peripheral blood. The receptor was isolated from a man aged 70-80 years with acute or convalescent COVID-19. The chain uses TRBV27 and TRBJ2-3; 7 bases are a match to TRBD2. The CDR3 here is CASSSLWSLAGTDTQYF. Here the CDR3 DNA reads TGTGCCAGCAGTTCCCTCTGGAGTCTAGCGGGCACAGATACGCAGTATTTT.